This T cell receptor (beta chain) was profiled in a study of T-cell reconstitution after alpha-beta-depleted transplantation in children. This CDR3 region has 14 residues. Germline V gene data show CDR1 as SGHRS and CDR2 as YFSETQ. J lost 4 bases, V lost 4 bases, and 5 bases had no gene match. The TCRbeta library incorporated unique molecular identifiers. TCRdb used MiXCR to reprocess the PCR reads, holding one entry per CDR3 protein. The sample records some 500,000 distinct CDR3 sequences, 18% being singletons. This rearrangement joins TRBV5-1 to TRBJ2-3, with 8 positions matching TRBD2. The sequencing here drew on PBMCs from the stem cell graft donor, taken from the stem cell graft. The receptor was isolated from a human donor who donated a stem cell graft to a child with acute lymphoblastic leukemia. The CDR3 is CASSVGGGADTQYF. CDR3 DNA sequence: TGCGCCAGCAGCGTCGGGGGGGGCGCAGATACGCAGTATTTT.